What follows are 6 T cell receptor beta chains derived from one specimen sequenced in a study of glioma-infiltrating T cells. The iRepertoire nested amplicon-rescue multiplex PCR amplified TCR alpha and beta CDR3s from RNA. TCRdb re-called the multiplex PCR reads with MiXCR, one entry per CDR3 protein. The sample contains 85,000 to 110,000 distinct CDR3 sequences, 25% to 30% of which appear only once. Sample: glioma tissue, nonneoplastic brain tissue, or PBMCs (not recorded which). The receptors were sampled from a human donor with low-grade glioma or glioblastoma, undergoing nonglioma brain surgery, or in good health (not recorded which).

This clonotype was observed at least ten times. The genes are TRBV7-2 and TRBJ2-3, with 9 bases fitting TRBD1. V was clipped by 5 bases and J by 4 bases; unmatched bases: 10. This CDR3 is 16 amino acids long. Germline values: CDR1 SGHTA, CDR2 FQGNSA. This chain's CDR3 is CASSPYRGLIPDTQYF. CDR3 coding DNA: TGTGCCAGCAGCCCCTACAGGGGGCTTATCCCAGATACGCAGTATTTT. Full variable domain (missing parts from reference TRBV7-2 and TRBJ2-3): GAGVSQSPSNKVTEKGKDVELRCDPISGHTALYWYRQSLGQGLEFLIYFQGNSAPDKSGLPSDRFSAERTGGSVSTLTIQRTQQEDSAVYLCASSPYRGLIPDTQYFGPGTRLTVL.

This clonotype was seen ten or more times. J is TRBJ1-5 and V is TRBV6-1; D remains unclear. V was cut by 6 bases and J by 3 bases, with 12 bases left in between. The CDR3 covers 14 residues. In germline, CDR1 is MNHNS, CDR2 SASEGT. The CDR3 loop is CASSKDGLNQPQHF. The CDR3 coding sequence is TGTGCCAGCAGCAAGGACGGACTCAATCAGCCCCAGCATTTT.

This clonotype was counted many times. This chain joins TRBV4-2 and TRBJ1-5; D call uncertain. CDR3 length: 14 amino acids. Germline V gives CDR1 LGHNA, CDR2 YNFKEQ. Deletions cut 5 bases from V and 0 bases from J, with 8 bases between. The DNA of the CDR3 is TGTGCCAGCAGCGACATGGATAGCAATCAGCCCCAGCATTTT. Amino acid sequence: CASSDMDSNQPQHF.

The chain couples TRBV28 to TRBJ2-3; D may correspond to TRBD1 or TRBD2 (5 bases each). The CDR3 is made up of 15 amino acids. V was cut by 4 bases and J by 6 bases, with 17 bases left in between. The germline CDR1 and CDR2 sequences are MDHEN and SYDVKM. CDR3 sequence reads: CASSSPPLGVDTQYF. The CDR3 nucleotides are TGTGCCAGCAGTTCGCCCCCATTGGGGGTTGATACGCAGTATTTT.

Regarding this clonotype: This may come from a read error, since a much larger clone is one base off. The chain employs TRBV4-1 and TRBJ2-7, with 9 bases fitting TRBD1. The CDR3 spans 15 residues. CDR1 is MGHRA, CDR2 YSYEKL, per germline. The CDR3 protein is CASGQDRGRAYEQYF. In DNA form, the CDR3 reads TGCGCCAGCGGCCAGGACAGGGGCCGGGCCTACGAGCAGTACTTC.

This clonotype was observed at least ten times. CDR3 region: CASRLGGSGELFF. In DNA, the CDR3 is TGTGCCAGCAGGTTGGGAGGATCCGGGGAGCTGTTTTTT. This chain links TRBV7-6 with TRBJ2-2; tentatively, D is TRBD2 (6 bases). The V end lost 6 bases, the J end lost 6 bases, and 11 bases lay between the germline ends. Germline V gives CDR1 SGHVS, CDR2 FNYEAQ. The CDR3 has 13 amino acids. The full variable domain, its missing parts supplied by reference TRBV7-6 and TRBJ2-2, is GAGVSQSPRYKVTKRGQDVALRCDPISGHVSLYWYRQALGQGPEFLTYFNYEAQQDKSGLPNDRFSAERPEGSISTLTIQRTEQRDSAMYRCASRLGGSGELFFGEGSRLTVL.